Listed below are T cell receptor beta chains from one sample, sequenced in a study of T cells in Graves' hyperthyroidism and ophthalmopathy. TCRdb reanalysed the multiplex PCR reads using MiXCR and keeps one entry per CDR3 protein. The sample includes fewer than 250,000 distinct CDR3 sequences, about a sixth of them seen just once. The sample comprised blood. These receptor sequences come from a woman younger than 35 with Graves' ophthalmopathy. Both conserved end residues are part of each CDR3. A D gene is named only where the DNA matches it firmly. Clone size is shown for a subset of rows, as once, few, many or a class of expanded clone.

V gene,J gene,clone size,D gene,CDR3 DNA,CDR3 protein
TRBV28,TRBJ2-1,NA,TRBD2,TGTGCCAGCAACCCAACGGTGAGGACTAGCGGGAATAATGAGCAGTTCTTC,CASNPTVRTSGNNEQFF
TRBV7-9,TRBJ2-1,many,TRBD2,TGTGCCAGCAGCTCCGGGACTAGCGCATACAATGAGCAGTTCTTC,CASSSGTSAYNEQFF
TRBV6-2/TRBV6-3,TRBJ2-1,many,TRBD2,TGTGCCAGCAGCTTTTCCGGGAGGTACAATGAGCAGTTCTTC,CASSFSGRYNEQFF
TRBV6-1,TRBJ2-5,many,NA,TGTGCCAGCAGTTACGAAGTAGCCGGGGAGACCCAGTACTTC,CASSYEVAGETQYF
TRBV3-1,TRBJ2-1,NA,TRBD2,TGTGCCAGCAGTCTGGGACTAGCGGGGGGGCCGTACAATGAGCAGTTCTTC,CASSLGLAGGPYNEQFF
TRBV5-5,TRBJ2-5,many,TRBD1,TGTGCCAGCAGCCCACAGGGGACGCAGGGTATGGAGACCCAGTACTTC,CASSPQGTQGMETQYF
TRBV28,TRBJ2-7,many,NA,TGTGCCAGCAGGACCTCCGGGGCCGAGCAGTACTTC,CASRTSGAEQYF
TRBV20-1,TRBJ2-1,few,TRBD2,TGCAGTGCTAGCAGACTAGCGGGAGGAAACAATGAGCAGTTCTTC,CSASRLAGGNNEQFF
TRBV20-1,TRBJ2-3,NA,NA,TGCAGTGCCGAGTTGAGGGGGGCAAGCACAGATACGCAGTATTTT,CSAELRGASTDTQYF
TRBV6-1,TRBJ1-5,NA,TRBD1,TGTGCCAGCAGTGAATCTGGGACAGGGGGAAGTCGGCAGCCCCAGCATTTT,CASSESGTGGSRQPQHF
TRBV20-1,TRBJ2-1,few,TRBD2,TGCAGTGCTAGAGACCCCGCAACTAGCGGGCACTACAATGAGCAGTTCTTC,CSARDPATSGHYNEQFF
TRBV13,TRBJ2-1,many,TRBD2,TGTGCCAGCAGCTCCAAAGCGGGACTAGCGGAAAACAATGAGCAGTTCTTC,CASSSKAGLAENNEQFF
TRBV5-5,TRBJ2-1,many,NA,TGTGCCAGCAGCTTGGTTATGATTGAGCAGTTCTTC,CASSLVMIEQFF
TRBV11-3,TRBJ2-5,many,TRBD2,TGTGCCAGCAGCTTAAGCGGGAGGCCCCAAGAGACCCAGTACTTC,CASSLSGRPQETQYF
TRBV18,TRBJ2-7,many,NA,TGTGCCAGCTCACCTGGGCTGCTCTCCTACGAGCAGTACTTC,CASSPGLLSYEQYF
TRBV11-2,TRBJ2-1,many,NA,TGTGCCAGCAGCAAAGCGGGCGCCAATGAGCAGTTCTTC,CASSKAGANEQFF
TRBV20-1,TRBJ2-7,few,TRBD2,TGCAGTGCTAGACCCAGGACTAGCGGGCCCTACGAGCAGTACTTC,CSARPRTSGPYEQYF
TRBV2,TRBJ1-1,many,NA,TGTGCCAGTGTCTTGGGTGTTAGCACTGAAGCTTTCTTT,CASVLGVSTEAFF
TRBV6-1,TRBJ2-7,many,NA,TGTGCCAGCAGTTCCCTGTCAGGATCCTACGAGCAGTACTTC,CASSSLSGSYEQYF
TRBV6-2/TRBV6-3,TRBJ2-7,few,TRBD1,TGTGCCAGCAGTGTGGGACAGAGGACCCCCTACGAGCAGTACTTC,CASSVGQRTPYEQYF
TRBV2,TRBJ1-2,many,NA,TGTGCCAGCAGTTGGGATTATGGCTACACCTTC,CASSWDYGYTF
TRBV20-1,TRBJ2-1,many,NA,TGCAGTGCTTCCCTCTTCGCGGGGTACAATGAGCAGTTCTTC,CSASLFAGYNEQFF
TRBV11-2,TRBJ2-7,many,TRBD1,TGTGCCAGCAGCTTGGGGACAGGTTCCCACGAGCAGTACTTC,CASSLGTGSHEQYF
TRBV25-1,TRBJ2-7,NA,NA,TGTGCCAGCAGTGAATGGGCAGACTACGAGCAGTACTTC,CASSEWADYEQYF
TRBV20-1,TRBJ1-1,many,NA,TGCAGTGCCGGTCAGGCTGAGGGGGGCACTGAAGCTTTCTTT,CSAGQAEGGTEAFF
TRBV20-1,TRBJ1-5,many,TRBD1,TGCAGTGCCGAGGACAGGGGGAAGCCCCAGCATTTT,CSAEDRGKPQHF
TRBV20-1,TRBJ2-3,many,NA,TGCAGTGCTAGGTTGTCTCCCCCAGATACGCAGTATTTT,CSARLSPPDTQYF
TRBV27,TRBJ2-7,many,NA,TGTGCCAGCAGCTCCGGACCGTATATGCGCAGGGAGCAGTACTTC,CASSSGPYMRREQYF
TRBV6-1,TRBJ1-3,many,NA,TGTGCCAGCACCCCGGACACCTTGGCGAACACCATATATTTT,CASTPDTLANTIYF
TRBV20-1,TRBJ1-4,many,NA,TGCAGTGCCTCCCCGGGGGCCGGTGAAAAACTGTTTTTT,CSASPGAGEKLFF